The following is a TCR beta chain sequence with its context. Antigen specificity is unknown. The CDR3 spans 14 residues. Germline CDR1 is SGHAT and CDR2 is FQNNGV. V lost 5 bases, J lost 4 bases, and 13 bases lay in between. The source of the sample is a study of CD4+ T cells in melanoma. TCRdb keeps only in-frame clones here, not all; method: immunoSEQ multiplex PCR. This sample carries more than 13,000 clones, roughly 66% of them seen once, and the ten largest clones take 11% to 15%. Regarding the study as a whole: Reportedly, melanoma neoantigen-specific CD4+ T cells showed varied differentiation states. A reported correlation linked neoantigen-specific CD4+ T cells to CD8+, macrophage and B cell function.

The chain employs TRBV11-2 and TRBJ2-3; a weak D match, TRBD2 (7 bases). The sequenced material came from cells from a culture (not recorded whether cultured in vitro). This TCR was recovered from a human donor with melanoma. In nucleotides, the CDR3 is TGTGCCAGCAGCCAGGGGAGGGATCCAGATACGCAGTATTTT. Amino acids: CASSQGRDPDTQYF. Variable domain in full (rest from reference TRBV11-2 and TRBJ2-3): EAGVAQSPRYKIIEKRQSVAFWCNPISGHATLYWYQQILGQGPKLLIQFQNNGVVDDSQLPKDRFSAERLKGVDSTLKIQPAKLEDSAVYLCASSQGRDPDTQYFGPGTRLTVL.